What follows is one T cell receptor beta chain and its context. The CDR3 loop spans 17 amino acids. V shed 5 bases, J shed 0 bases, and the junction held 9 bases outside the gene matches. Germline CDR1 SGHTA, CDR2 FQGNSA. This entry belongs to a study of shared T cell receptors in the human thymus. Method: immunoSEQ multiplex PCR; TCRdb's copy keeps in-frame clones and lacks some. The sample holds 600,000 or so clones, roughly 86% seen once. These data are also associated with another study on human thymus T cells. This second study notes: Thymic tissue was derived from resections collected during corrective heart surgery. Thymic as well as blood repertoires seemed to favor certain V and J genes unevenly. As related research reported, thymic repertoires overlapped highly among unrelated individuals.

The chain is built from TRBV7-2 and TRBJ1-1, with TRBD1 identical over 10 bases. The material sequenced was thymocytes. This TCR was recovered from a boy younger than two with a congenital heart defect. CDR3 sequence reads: CASSKGQGKEMNTEAFF. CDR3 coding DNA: TGTGCCAGCAGCAAGGGACAGGGGAAGGAAATGAACACTGAAGCTTTCTTT.